This T cell receptor beta chain was identified during a study of cytomegalovirus exposure and HLA in healthy donors. Study-wide results and limits: It was likely that a cluster of highly shared sequence variants was a sequencing artifact. 164 TCR beta chains were listed as cytomegalovirus-associated. A few CMV-associated chains proved CMV antigen-specific in vitro. Only CMV serostatus was available as immune exposure information.

CDR3 length equals 22 residues. J gave up 2 bases and V 0 bases, and 22 bases lay outside the gene matches. Germline V gene data show CDR1 as LGHNA and CDR2 as YSLEER. It was with 60 Vbeta and 13 Jbeta primers that the PCR ran. Sequencing used immunoSEQ multiplex PCR; TCRdb keeps in-frame clones, though not all of them. This sample carries some 150,000 clones, about 76% of them seen once, and the ten largest clones take roughly 3.6%. On this clone: The antigen is not known.

V is TRBV4-3 and J is TRBJ2-3; 8 bases agree with TRBD2. Specimen: PBMCs. The clonotype comes from a human donor in good health. The CDR3: CASSQDIAASGHYAPSTDTQYF. The CDR3 nucleotides are TGCGCCAGCAGCCAAGATATCGCGGCTAGCGGGCACTATGCACCGTCCACAGATACGCAGTATTTT.